What follows is one T cell receptor (beta chain) and its context. This sample is drawn from a study of cytomegalovirus exposure and HLA in healthy donors. Trimming shortened V by 5 bases and J by 7 bases, and 11 bases separated the two germline ends. Looked up from germline, CDR1 is SEHNR and CDR2 is FQNEAQ (reference sequence). This CDR3 is 13 amino acids long. The PCR had 60 Vbeta and 13 Jbeta primers. Measured with immunoSEQ multiplex PCR; TCRdb has only the in-frame clones, and not every one. The sample records 220,000 or so clones, approximately 78% being singletons. Source material: PBMCs. The receptor's source is a woman aged 40 to 55 in good health and CMV-seronegative. The rearrangement links TRBV7-9 to TRBJ2-2, with D uncertain. In nucleotides, the CDR3 is TGTGCCAGCAGCACGCCGTTGAGCGGGGAGCTGTTTTTT. Amino acids: CASSTPLSGELFF.